This T cell receptor (beta chain) came from a study of OX40 agonist ivuxolimab in advanced cancers. Notes on the research overall: Ivuxolimab was an agonistic, fully human IgG2 monoclonal antibody directed against OX40 (CD134), a costimulatory receptor. A male proportion of 75% to 85% and a mean age of approximately 60 years, ranging from about 20 to 80, were recorded for the dose-escalation cohort. Prior anti-PD-1, anti-PD-L1 or anti-CTLA-4 therapy was permitted, and about two fifths of dose-escalation patients had received checkpoint inhibitors. Of the roughly 52 dose-escalation patients, hepatocellular carcinoma was present in around 20, melanoma in roughly 15, renal cell carcinoma in 9 and head and neck cancer in 9. Partial responses were achieved by three dose-escalation patients, of whom one had hepatocellular carcinoma and two had cutaneous melanoma. The monotherapy dose-escalation portion (N of about 50 patients) of the phase I ivuxolimab trial is reported in the paper. The point of sequencing TCRbeta in the periphery was to test whether ivuxolimab changed TCR sequence diversity and drove clonal T-cell expansion. Intravenous ivuxolimab was administered to patients every 2 weeks at six dose levels: 0.01, 0.1, 0.3, 1.5, 3 and 10 mg/kg. Findings and caveats that apply to the study as a whole: Partial responders in the 0.1-3.0 mg/kg groups had among the lowest normalized peripheral clonal expansion, especially among CD8+ T cells. At doses of 0.1 to 3.0 mg/kg, clonal expansion of both CD4+ and CD8+ T cells in blood was seen between baseline and week 6. The antigen specificity of the clonally expanded peripheral T cells was not determined. After ivuxolimab, CD8+ T cells had more expanded clones than CD4+ T cells on average. Low levels of normalized T-cell clonal expansion were also shown by some nonresponding patients.

Genomic DNA was extracted from sorted cells for sequencing of the TCRbeta CDR3 region. The immunoSEQ Assay was used to sequence the TCRbeta CDR3 regions. TCRdb mirrors the immuneACCESS table, restricted to in-frame sequences. Some clones are absent from its copies; in checked studies, under half trace to an unresolved V gene, and the reason for the others is unknown. The sample profile shows around 72,000 clones; about nine tenths of them were found once. The biggest ten clones account for about 8.2% of the sample. Deletion took 7 bases off V and 9 bases off J, with a span of 18 bases between the germline ends. The CDR3 measures 13 amino acids from cysteine to phenylalanine. CDR3 DNA only is kept here, 39 bases in frame from base 1. Based on the germline V gene, the CDR1 and CDR2 sequences are MNHEY and SVGAGI. As regards this clone: The clone's antigen remains unknown. No much larger clone is present one base from it, and per-base qualities are unavailable.

The trial excluded patients who had a history of autoimmune disease or were on systemic immunosuppression. Peripheral blood for TCR sequencing was collected from all dose cohorts at baseline, on cycle 4 day 1, and on cycle 7 day 1. The samples were drawn from a first-in-human, open-label, multicenter phase I dose-escalation trial of ivuxolimab. Adults with locally advanced or metastatic melanoma, renal cell carcinoma, hepatocellular carcinoma or head and neck squamous cell carcinoma were enrolled in the trial. CD4+ and CD8+ T cells were sorted separately from peripheral blood before TCR sequencing.

This sequence uses TRBV6-5 and TRBJ1-1; possibly the D gene is TRBD1, per 5 matching bases. Here the sequenced sample was CD4+ or CD8+ T cells sorted from blood, taken in a trial of the OX40 agonist ivuxolimab. The clonotype was recovered from an adult with an advanced solid tumor such as melanoma, head and neck, liver or kidney cancer. The base sequence is TGTGCCAGCATCCCGGGACCGCCTACAAAAGCTTTCTTT. This encodes CASIPGPPTKAFF.